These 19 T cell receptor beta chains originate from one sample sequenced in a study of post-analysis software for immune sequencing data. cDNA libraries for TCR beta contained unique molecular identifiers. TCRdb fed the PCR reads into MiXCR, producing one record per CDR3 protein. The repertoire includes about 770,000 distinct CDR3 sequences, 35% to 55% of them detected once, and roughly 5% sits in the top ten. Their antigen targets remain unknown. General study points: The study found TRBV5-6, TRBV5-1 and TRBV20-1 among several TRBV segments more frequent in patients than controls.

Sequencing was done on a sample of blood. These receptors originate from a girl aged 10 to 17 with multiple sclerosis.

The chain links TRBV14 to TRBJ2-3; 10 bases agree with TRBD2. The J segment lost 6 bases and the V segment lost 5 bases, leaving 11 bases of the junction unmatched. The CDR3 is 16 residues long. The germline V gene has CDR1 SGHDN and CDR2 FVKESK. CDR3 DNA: TGTGCCAGCAGCGGTAAACCTAGCGGGAGCCAGGATACGCAGTATTTT. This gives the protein CASSGKPSGSQDTQYF. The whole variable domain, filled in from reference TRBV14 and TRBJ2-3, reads EAGVTQFPSHSVIEKGQTVTLRCDPISGHDNLYWYRRVMGKEIKFLLHFVKESKQDESGMPNNRFLAERTGGTYSTLKVQPAELEDSGVYFCASSGKPSGSQDTQYFGPGTRLTVL.

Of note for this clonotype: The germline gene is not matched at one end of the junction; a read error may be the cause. This chain's CDR3 is CAGRMTGGGGYTF. The CDR3 DNA is TGTGCCGGCAGAATGACAGGGGGCGGTGGCTACACCTTC. This chain joins TRBV25-1 and TRBJ1-2; 10 bases map to TRBD1. The CDR3 has 13 amino acids. CDR1 is MGHDK and CDR2 is SYGVNS in the germline V gene.

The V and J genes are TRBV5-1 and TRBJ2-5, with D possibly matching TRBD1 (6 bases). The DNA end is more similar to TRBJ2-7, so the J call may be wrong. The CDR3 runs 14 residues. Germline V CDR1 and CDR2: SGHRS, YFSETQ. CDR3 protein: CASSLDRVAHEQYF. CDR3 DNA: TGCGCCAGCAGCTTGGACAGGGTAGCCCACGAGCAGTACTTC.

In nucleotides, the CDR3 is TGTGCCAGCAGCTTAGACTTTTCCTCCCTCTCCTACGAGCAGTACTTC. Protein: CASSLDFSSLSYEQYF. The gene calls are TRBV5-5 and TRBJ2-7; D unresolved. The germline V gene has CDR1 SGHKS and CDR2 YYEKEE (reference sequence). Between the trimmed V and J ends, which lost 2 bases and 0 bases, there was a span of 15 bases. This CDR3 contains 16 residues.

For the CDR3, the DNA is TGCAGTGCTGTGGGACTAGCGCCCTACGAGCAGTTCTTC. Its protein is CSAVGLAPYEQFF. The chain is built from TRBV20-1 and TRBJ2-1; 10 nucleotides line up with TRBD2. V lost 5 bases to trimming and J lost 10 bases; unmatched junction nucleotides: 8. This CDR3 comprises 13 residues. The V gene's germline CDR1 is DFQATT and CDR2 SNEGSKA (reference sequence).

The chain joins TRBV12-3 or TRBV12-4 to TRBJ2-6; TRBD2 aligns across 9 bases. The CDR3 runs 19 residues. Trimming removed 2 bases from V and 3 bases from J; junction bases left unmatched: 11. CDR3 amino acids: CASSLSSVSGRNGANVLTF. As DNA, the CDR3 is TGTGCCAGCAGTTTAAGTTCGGTCAGCGGGAGGAATGGGGCCAACGTCCTGACTTTC.

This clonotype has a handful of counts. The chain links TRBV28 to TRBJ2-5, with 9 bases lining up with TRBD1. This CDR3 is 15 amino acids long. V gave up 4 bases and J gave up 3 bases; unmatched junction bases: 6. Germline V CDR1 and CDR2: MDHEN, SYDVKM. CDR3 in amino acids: CASSSMDRGEETQYF. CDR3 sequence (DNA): TGTGCCAGCAGTTCCATGGACAGGGGAGAAGAGACCCAGTACTTC.

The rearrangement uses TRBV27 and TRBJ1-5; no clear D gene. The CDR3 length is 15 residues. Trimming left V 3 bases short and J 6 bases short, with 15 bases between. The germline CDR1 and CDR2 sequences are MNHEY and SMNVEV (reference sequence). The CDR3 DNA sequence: TGTGCCAGCAGTTTTGCATTTGAGAGAGGTCAGCCCCAGCATTTT. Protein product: CASSFAFERGQPQHF.

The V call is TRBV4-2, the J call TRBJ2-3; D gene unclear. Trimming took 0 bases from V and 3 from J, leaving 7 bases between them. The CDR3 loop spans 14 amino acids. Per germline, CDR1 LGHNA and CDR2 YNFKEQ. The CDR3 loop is CASSQDMGTDTQYF. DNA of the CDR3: TGTGCCAGCAGCCAAGATATGGGGACAGATACGCAGTATTTT.

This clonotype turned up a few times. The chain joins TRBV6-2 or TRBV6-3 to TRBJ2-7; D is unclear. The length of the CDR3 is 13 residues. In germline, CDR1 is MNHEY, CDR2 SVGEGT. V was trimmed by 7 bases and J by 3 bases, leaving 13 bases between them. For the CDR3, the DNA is TGTGCCAGCATTGGGATCGCGCGCTACGAGCAGTACTTC. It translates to CASIGIARYEQYF.

CDR3 bases: TGTGCCAGCAGTTCCCTCCGAGGGTCCGAACTAGATACGCAGTATTTT. It codes for CASSSLRGSELDTQYF. The chain links TRBV6-2 or TRBV6-3 to TRBJ2-3; perhaps TRBD2 as D (5 bases). The CDR3 extends over 16 amino acids. CDR1 and CDR2 from the germline V gene are MNHEY and SVGEGT. V lost 4 bases and J 5 bases, leaving 19 bases between the germline ends.

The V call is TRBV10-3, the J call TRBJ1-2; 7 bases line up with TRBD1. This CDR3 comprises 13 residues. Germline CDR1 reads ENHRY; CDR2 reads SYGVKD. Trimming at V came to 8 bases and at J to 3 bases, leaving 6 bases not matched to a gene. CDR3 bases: TGTGCCATCCGACAGGGAAATGACTATGGCTACACCTTC. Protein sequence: CAIRQGNDYGYTF.

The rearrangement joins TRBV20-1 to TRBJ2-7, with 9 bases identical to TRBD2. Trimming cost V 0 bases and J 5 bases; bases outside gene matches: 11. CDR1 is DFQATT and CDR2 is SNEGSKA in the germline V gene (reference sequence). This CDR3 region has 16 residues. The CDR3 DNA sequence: TGCAGTGCTAGAGACCCAGTTGGGCGGGAGGGACACGAGCAGTACTTC. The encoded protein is CSARDPVGREGHEQYF.

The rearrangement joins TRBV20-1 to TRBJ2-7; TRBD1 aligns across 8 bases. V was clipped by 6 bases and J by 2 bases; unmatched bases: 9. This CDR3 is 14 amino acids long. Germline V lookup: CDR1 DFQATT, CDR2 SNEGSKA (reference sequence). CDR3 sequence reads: CSASDRAYTYEQYF. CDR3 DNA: TGCAGTGCCTCGGACAGGGCCTATACCTACGAGCAGTACTTC.

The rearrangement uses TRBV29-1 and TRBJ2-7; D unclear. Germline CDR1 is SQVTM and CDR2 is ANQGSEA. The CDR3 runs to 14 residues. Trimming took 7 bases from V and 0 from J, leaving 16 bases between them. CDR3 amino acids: CSALDGRSSYEQYF. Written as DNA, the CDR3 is TGCAGCGCCCTGGACGGTAGGAGCTCCTACGAGCAGTACTTC.

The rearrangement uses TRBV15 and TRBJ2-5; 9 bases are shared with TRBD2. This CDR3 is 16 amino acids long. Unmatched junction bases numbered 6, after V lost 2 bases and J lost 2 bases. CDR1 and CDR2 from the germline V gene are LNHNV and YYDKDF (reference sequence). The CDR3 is CATSRSVLAGQETQYF. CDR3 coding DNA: TGTGCCACCAGCAGATCCGTTCTAGCGGGACAAGAGACCCAGTACTTC.

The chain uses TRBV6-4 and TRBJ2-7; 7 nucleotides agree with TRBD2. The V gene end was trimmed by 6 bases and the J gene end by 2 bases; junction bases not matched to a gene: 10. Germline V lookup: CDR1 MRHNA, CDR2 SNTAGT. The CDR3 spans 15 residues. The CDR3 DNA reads TGTGCCAGCAGCCTGATCGCGGGAGAGGCCTACGAGCAGTACTTC. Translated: CASSLIAGEAYEQYF.

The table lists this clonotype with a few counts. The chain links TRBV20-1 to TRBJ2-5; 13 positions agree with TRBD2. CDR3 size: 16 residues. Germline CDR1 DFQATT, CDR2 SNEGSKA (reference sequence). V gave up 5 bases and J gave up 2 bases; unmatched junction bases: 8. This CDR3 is CSAYLQGLAGQETQYF. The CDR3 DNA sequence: TGCAGTGCTTACCTTCAGGGACTAGCGGGGCAAGAGACCCAGTACTTC.

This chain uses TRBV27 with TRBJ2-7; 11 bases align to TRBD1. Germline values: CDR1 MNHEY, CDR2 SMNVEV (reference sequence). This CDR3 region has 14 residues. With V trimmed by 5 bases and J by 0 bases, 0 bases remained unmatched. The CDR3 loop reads CASSGTGGSYEQYF. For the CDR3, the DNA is TGTGCCAGCAGTGGGACAGGGGGCTCCTACGAGCAGTACTTC.